These T cell receptor beta chains were read from a single sample in a study of beta chain features in type 1 diabetes. TCRdb's copy holds only in-frame clones and misses some; the assay was immunoSEQ multiplex PCR. The sample holds approximately 240,000 clones, 16% seen once. What was sequenced was naive CD4+ T cells from blood. The receptors were gathered from a man aged 25-45 years with type 1 diabetes. CDR3s include the opening cysteine and the closing phenylalanine or tryptophan. D genes are given only for firm matches. Expanded clones get a size class; other rows say once, few or many, or leave the size out.

j_call d_call clone_size v_call cdr3_nt cdr3_aa
TRBJ2-7 NA few TRBV29-1 TGCAGCGTTGGTCATATCTACGAGCAGTACTTC CSVGHIYEQYF
TRBJ1-2 NA NA TRBV25-1 TGTGCCAGCAGTGAGGGAGGGGCAGTCGATTTC CASSEGGAVDF
TRBJ2-1 NA NA TRBV6-1 TGTGCCAGCAGGAGGAATTGGAGTGACGATGAGCAGTTCTTC CASRRNWSDDEQFF
TRBJ2-7 TRBD1 NA TRBV7-9 TGTGCCAGCAGCCAGACAGGGGCGGGAACGGGCGAGCAGTACTTC CASSQTGAGTGEQYF
TRBJ2-1 TRBD2 few TRBV19 TGTGCCAGTAGTACTAGCGGGGGTTACAATGAGCAGTTCTTC CASSTSGGYNEQFF
TRBJ2-1 NA few TRBV11-2 TGTGCCAGCAGCGCGACTACTTACAATGAGCAGTTCTTC CASSATTYNEQFF
TRBJ1-2 NA NA TRBV9 TGTGCCAGTCTGAGGGACTATGGCTACACCTTC CASLRDYGYTF
TRBJ2-5 NA NA TRBV7-9 TGTGCCAGCGGGACCAGACAGATCTTAAAAGAGACCCAGTACTTC CASGTRQILKETQYF
TRBJ2-7 TRBD2 NA TRBV27 TGTGCCAGCAGCCCCCTAGCGGGAGGCCGCCACGAGCAGTACTTC CASSPLAGGRHEQYF
TRBJ1-1 NA few TRBV29-1 TGCAGCGTTGAAAAGACAGGGAACACTGAAGCTTTCTTT CSVEKTGNTEAFF
TRBJ2-1 TRBD2 NA TRBV6-1 TGTGCCAGCAGTGCCTTGTTCGGACTAGCGGGAATCAATGAGCAGTTCTTC CASSALFGLAGINEQFF
TRBJ2-5 NA NA TRBV29-1 TGCAGCGTTTCCCCCCGCTTACTGGGAGAGACCCAGTACTTC CSVSPRLLGETQYF
TRBJ2-1 NA few TRBV7-2 TGTGCCAGCAGCTTAAGACAGGCCCTCTACAATGAGCAGTTCTTC CASSLRQALYNEQFF
TRBJ2-1 TRBD2 NA TRBV11-2 TGTGCCAGCAGCTCCCCCAAGACTAGCGGAGGATACAATGAGCAGTTCTTC CASSSPKTSGGYNEQFF
TRBJ2-2 TRBD1 few TRBV10-3 TGTGCCATCACTCCTATGGGACAGGGCGGCACCGGGGAGCTGTTTTTT CAITPMGQGGTGELFF
TRBJ2-7 NA few TRBV2 TGTGCCAGCAGGATGGAGTACGAGCAGTACTTC CASRMEYEQYF
TRBJ2-1 NA NA TRBV30 TGTGCCTGGAGTCGGGGGTCCCTCTACAATGAGCAGTTCTTC CAWSRGSLYNEQFF
TRBJ2-7 TRBD1 few TRBV4-2 TGTGCCAGCAGCCAAGATGCAACAGGGGCCTACGAGCAGTACTTC CASSQDATGAYEQYF
TRBJ2-7 TRBD2 NA TRBV7-2 TGTGCCAGCAGCTTAGGGCGGGAGAGGAAGGAGCAGTACTTC CASSLGRERKEQYF
TRBJ2-7 TRBD2 few TRBV7-9 TGTGCCAGCAGCTCCTGGACTAGCGGGAGTATAGGCGAGCAGTACTTC CASSSWTSGSIGEQYF
TRBJ2-7 TRBD1 few TRBV28 TGTGCCAGTGGGACAGGCCCCTCCTACGAGCAGTACTTC CASGTGPSYEQYF
TRBJ1-1 NA NA TRBV7-9 TGTGCCAGCAGACGGACGGGAGAGGGTGAAGCTTTCTTT CASRRTGEGEAFF
TRBJ2-5 TRBD1 NA TRBV7-2 TGTGCCAGCAGCTTTGGACAGGCCCAAGAGACCCAGTACTTC CASSFGQAQETQYF
TRBJ2-3 NA NA TRBV7-3 TGTGCCAGCAGCATCCGAGACTCCACAGATACGCAGTATTTT CASSIRDSTDTQYF
TRBJ2-4 NA once TRBV11-2 TGTGCCAGCAGCTTAAGATTCCGAGAAAACATTCAGTACTTC CASSLRFRENIQYF
TRBJ2-7 TRBD1 NA TRBV27 TGTGCCAGCAGTTTATTGATGAGAACCGGGACAGGGCACTCCTACGAGCAGTACTTC CASSLLMRTGTGHSYEQYF
TRBJ2-3 NA few TRBV5-1 TGCGCCAGCAGCTTTAAGGGGCATCCAGATACGCAGTATTTT CASSFKGHPDTQYF
TRBJ2-1 TRBD1 NA TRBV4-1 TGCGCCAGCAGCCAAGTCGGCAGGGGGCTCTACAATGAGCAGTTCTTC CASSQVGRGLYNEQFF
TRBJ2-5 NA NA TRBV7-9 TGTGCCAGCAGCGGACAAGAGACCCAGTACTTC CASSGQETQYF
TRBJ2-7 TRBD2 few TRBV29-1 TGCAGCGTCGCGGGACTAGCGGGTCACTCCTACGAGCAGTACTTC CSVAGLAGHSYEQYF
TRBJ2-6 NA NA TRBV29-1 TGCAGCGTTGCCCCGGCGCAGTCTGGGGCCAACGTCCTGACTTTC CSVAPAQSGANVLTF
TRBJ2-5 TRBD2 few TRBV7-3 TGTGCCAGCAGCCCCGGACTAGCGGGAGGGAAAAGAGAGACCCAGTACTTC CASSPGLAGGKRETQYF
TRBJ1-1 NA few TRBV6-5 TGTGCCAGCAGCCGTGGGCCTGAAGCTTTCTTT CASSRGPEAFF
TRBJ1-5 TRBD1 NA TRBV30 TGTGCCTGGAACAGGGGCGGCAATCAGCCCCAGCATTTT CAWNRGGNQPQHF
TRBJ2-6 NA NA TRBV7-9 TGTGCCAGCAGCCCCAAAATTGCTGGGGCCAACGTCCTGACTTTC CASSPKIAGANVLTF
TRBJ2-2 TRBD1 few TRBV9 TGTGCCAGCAGCGTAGTGGGACAGGAGCCCGGGGAGCTGTTTTTT CASSVVGQEPGELFF
TRBJ2-1 TRBD1 few TRBV18 TGTGCCAGCTCACCACAGTGGGGACAGGTCTACAATGAGCAGTTCTTC CASSPQWGQVYNEQFF
TRBJ1-5 NA few TRBV2 TGTGCCAGCAGGATGGACGATCAGCCCCAGCATTTT CASRMDDQPQHF
TRBJ1-5 NA few TRBV28 TGTGCCAGCAGAACAGGGTATCTGCAGCCCCAGCATTTT CASRTGYLQPQHF
TRBJ2-5 NA few TRBV14 TGTGCCAGCAGCCAAGATCTCGGGGTACTGTGGACTGGCCAAGAGACCCAGTACTTC CASSQDLGVLWTGQETQYF
TRBJ2-3 TRBD2 NA TRBV10-3 TGTGCCATCAGGCCCGGACTAGCCGTCACAGATACGCAGTATTTT CAIRPGLAVTDTQYF
TRBJ2-1 TRBD2 few TRBV29-1 TGCAGCGCCCCGGGTGCCGGGACTAGCGGGAGGAGCTCCTACAATGAGCAGTTCTTC CSAPGAGTSGRSSYNEQFF
TRBJ2-6 NA NA TRBV28 TGTGCCAGCAGTCCTACAAACGCTGGGGCCAACGTCCTGACTTTC CASSPTNAGANVLTF
TRBJ2-1 NA few TRBV11-1 TGTGCCAGCAGCTTACAGGTAGACAATGAGCAGTTCTTC CASSLQVDNEQFF
TRBJ2-1 TRBD2 few TRBV9 TGTGCCAGCAGCGTAGCGGGACTAGCGGGATTAAATGAGCAGTTCTTC CASSVAGLAGLNEQFF
TRBJ1-4 NA NA TRBV7-3 TGTGCCAGCAGCTTAATGGAGGGTGAAAAACTGTTTTTT CASSLMEGEKLFF
TRBJ2-5 NA few TRBV30 TGTGCCTGGAGAGGGCCGCCGGCCCAAGAGACCCAGTACTTC CAWRGPPAQETQYF
TRBJ2-7 NA NA TRBV29-1 TGCAGCGCTGGGTCCGGGAGTCAGAGCTCCTACGAGCAGTACTTC CSAGSGSQSSYEQYF
TRBJ2-2 NA NA TRBV4-1 TGCGCCAGCAGCCTCGTATCGAACACCGGGGAGCTGTTTTTT CASSLVSNTGELFF
TRBJ2-3 NA few TRBV13 TGTGCCAGCAGTCTTAGCGGCACAGATACGCAGTATTTT CASSLSGTDTQYF
TRBJ2-7 NA NA TRBV5-1 TGCGCCAGCAGCTTTTTACAGGGTGGGGCCTTCTACGAGCAGTACTTC CASSFLQGGAFYEQYF
TRBJ2-5 TRBD2 NA TRBV5-1 TGCGCCAGCAGCGCCGGACTAGCGATGGAGACCCAGTACTTC CASSAGLAMETQYF
TRBJ2-4 NA NA TRBV5-1 TGCGCCAGCAGCGTTGCAGGCGTAGAGGACATTCAGTACTTC CASSVAGVEDIQYF
TRBJ2-7 TRBD2 NA TRBV7-2 TGTGCCAGCAGCCCAGAAGGACTAGGGGCCTACGAGCAGTACTTC CASSPEGLGAYEQYF